This T cell receptor (beta chain) derives from a study of shared clonotypes between healthy human individuals. Whole-study results and caveats: Naive CD4 clonotypes were shared across a handful of donors at 4.5% to 6.5%.

This clone occurred once. Its antigen is not known. Here immunoSEQ multiplex PCR was the method, and the copy in TCRdb shows in-frame clones only, minus some. Among roughly 2.1 million clones listed, about 92% were seen once. The germline gives CDR1 MNHNS, CDR2 SASEGT. The CDR3 contains 15 residues. V lost 7 bases to trimming and J lost 1 base, with 15 bases between them. Naive CD8 cells lacked CD45RO and underwent positive selection for CCR7, leaving out terminally differentiated effector memory CD45RA+ cells. The clonotype originates from a man aged 18 to 30 in good health. Some clones in this sample may be carry-over from other donors' samples. This chain uses TRBV6-1 with TRBJ2-3; a weak D match, TRBD1 (5 bases). Sample: naive CD8+ T cells from PBMCs. CDR3: CASIPRAYGTDTQYF. CDR3 DNA sequence: TGTGCCAGCATCCCCAGGGCCTACGGCACAGATACGCAGTATTTT.